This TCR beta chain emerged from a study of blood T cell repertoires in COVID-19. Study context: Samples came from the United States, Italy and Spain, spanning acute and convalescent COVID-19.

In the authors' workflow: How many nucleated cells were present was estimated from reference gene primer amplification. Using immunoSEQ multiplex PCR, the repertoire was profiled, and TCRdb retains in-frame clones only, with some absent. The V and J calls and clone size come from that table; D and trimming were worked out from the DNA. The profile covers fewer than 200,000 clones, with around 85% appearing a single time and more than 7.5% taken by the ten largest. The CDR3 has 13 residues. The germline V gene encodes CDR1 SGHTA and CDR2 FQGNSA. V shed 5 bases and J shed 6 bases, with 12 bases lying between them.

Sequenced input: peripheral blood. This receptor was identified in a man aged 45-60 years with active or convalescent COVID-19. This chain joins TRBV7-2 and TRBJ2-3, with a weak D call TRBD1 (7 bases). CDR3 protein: CASSATGRDTQYF. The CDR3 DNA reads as TGTGCCAGCAGCGCGACAGGGAGGGATACGCAGTATTTT. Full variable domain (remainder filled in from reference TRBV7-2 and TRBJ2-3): GAGVSQSPSNKVTEKGKDVELRCDPISGHTALYWYRQSLGQGLEFLIYFQGNSAPDKSGLPSDRFSAERTGGSVSTLTIQRTQQEDSAVYLCASSATGRDTQYFGPGTRLTVL.